One and the same sample provided the 25 T cell receptor beta chains below, sequenced in a study of blood T cell repertoires in COVID-19 (TCRdb year 2020). The library relied on the immunoSEQ multiplex PCR assay. TCRdb took over this immuneACCESS table, retaining in-frame rearrangements with V and J assigned. Such tables are incomplete; in checked studies, under half of the missing clones stem from an unresolved V gene, and the remainder is unexplained. The sample data list approximately 54,000 clones, and roughly 76% of these were observed just once. The ten largest account for 4% to 5.5% of the sample. Material for sequencing was peripheral blood. Receptor source: a woman in her fifties or sixties with acute or convalescent COVID-19.

This rearrangement joins TRBV2 to TRBJ1-2, with a possible D match to TRBD1 (5 bases). Trimming pared 5 bases from V and 8 bases from J, leaving 12 bases between. The CDR3 runs to 12 residues. Germline V gene lookup returns CDR1 SNHLY and CDR2 FYNNEI. Here the CDR3 reads CASSLDSTGYTF. In DNA form, the CDR3 reads TGTGCCAGCAGTCTTGACAGCACAGGCTACACCTTC.

The chain combines TRBV7-9 with TRBJ1-2, with 10 bases identical to TRBD1. CDR1 is SEHNR, CDR2 FQNEAQ, per germline (reference sequence). The CDR3 consists of 15 residues. V was clipped by 2 bases and J by 6 bases; unmatched bases: 6. Here the CDR3 DNA reads TGTGCCAGCAGCTTAATTTCGGGACAGGGGCATGGCTACACCTTC. This gives the protein CASSLISGQGHGYTF.

The rearrangement links TRBV3-1 (or the pseudogene TRBV3-2) to TRBJ1-1, with D unclear. Deletions cut 2 bases from V and 2 bases from J, with 15 bases between. Germline CDR1 reads LGHDT; CDR2 reads YNNKEL (reference sequence). The length of the CDR3 is 16 residues. This CDR3 is CASSQPQRTGNTEAFF. Here the CDR3 DNA reads TGTGCCAGCAGCCAACCCCAACGGACGGGAAACACTGAAGCTTTCTTT.

The chain couples TRBV9 to TRBJ2-7, with 10 bases identical to TRBD2. The V segment lost 0 bases and the J segment 6 bases; nucleotides outside the gene matches: 9. Germline V gene lookup returns CDR1 SGDLS and CDR2 YYNGEE. The CDR3 runs 16 residues. CDR3 sequence reads: CASSVGSGGALSEQYF. Here the CDR3 DNA reads TGTGCCAGCAGCGTAGGGAGCGGGGGGGCCCTTTCCGAGCAGTACTTC.

The chain combines TRBV18 with TRBJ1-5; 8 bases are a match to TRBD1. The CDR3 length is 15 residues. CDR1 KGHSH and CDR2 LQKENI come from the germline V gene. V lost 3 bases and J lost 5; bases outside the gene matches: 6. CDR3 residues: CASSPQGATDQPQHF. CDR3 nucleotides: TGTGCCAGCTCACCGCAGGGGGCAACGGATCAGCCCCAGCATTTT.

In its sample, this clone was seen once. The rearrangement joins TRBV27 to TRBJ1-6, with D possibly being TRBD1 (6 bases). This CDR3 has 14 amino acids. Per the germline V gene, CDR1 is MNHEY and CDR2 is SMNVEV (reference sequence). The V end was cut by 10 bases, the J end by 10 bases, with 20 bases between. DNA for the CDR3: TGTGCCACCACTCCGGGACAAAGAGGCTCACCCCTCCACTTT. Translation: CATTPGQRGSPLHF.

This clone was detected once. This chain joins TRBV3-1 (or the pseudogene TRBV3-2) and TRBJ2-1, with TRBD2 identical over 14 bases. Germline trimming cut 4 bases from V and 6 bases from J; bases unmatched to any gene: 2. Germline assignment: CDR1 LGHDT and CDR2 YNNKEL (reference sequence). The CDR3 has 15 residues. CDR3 region: CASSPGLAGVNEQFF. CDR3 in DNA: TGTGCCAGCAGCCCGGGACTAGCGGGAGTCAATGAGCAGTTCTTC.

Comments on this clone: One end of the junction does not line up with germline, which may come from a read error. The chain employs TRBV11-3 and TRBJ2-1; a weak D match, TRBD2 (5 bases). Germline loops: CDR1 SGHNT, CDR2 YENEEA. The CDR3 contains 15 residues. The CDR3 spells CASSLGGIDYDEQFF. Written as DNA, the CDR3 is TGTGCCAGCAGCTTAGGAGGGATAGACTACGATGAGCAGTTCTTC. The full variable domain, completed using reference TRBV11-3 and TRBJ2-1, is EAGVVQSPRYKIIEKKQPVAFWCNPISGHNTLYWYLQNLGQGPELLIRYENEEAVDDSQLPKDRFSAERLKGVDSTLKIQPAELGDSAVYLCASSLGGIDYDEQFFGPGTRLTVL.

This rearrangement joins TRBV6-5 to TRBJ2-3, with 11 bases that match TRBD2. The CDR3 extends over 15 amino acids. V lost 5 bases to trimming and J lost 3 bases; unmatched junction nucleotides: 4. The germline V gene encodes CDR1 MNHEY and CDR2 SVGAGI. This CDR3 reads CASSRGLAVTDTQYF. CDR3 nucleotides: TGTGCCAGCAGTCGGGGACTAGCGGTTACAGATACGCAGTATTTT.

V usage is TRBV12-3 or TRBV12-4 and J usage is TRBJ1-1; no definite D call. CDR3 size: 11 residues. V was shortened by 7 bases and J by 11 bases, with 14 bases between the two germline ends. CDR3: CASIISGYAFF. CDR3 DNA: TGTGCCAGCATTATCAGCGGGTATGCTTTCTTT.

The chain uses TRBV2 and TRBJ2-3, with 7 bases identical to TRBD2. The germline CDR1 and CDR2 sequences are SNHLY and FYNNEI. With V trimmed by 1 base and J by 2 bases, 3 bases remained unmatched. The CDR3 is made up of 15 amino acids. As DNA, the CDR3 is TGTGCCAGCAGTGAAGAGGGACTATCCACAGATACGCAGTATTTT. It codes for CASSEEGLSTDTQYF.

Concerning this clone: Germline and junction disagree at one end, which may indicate a read error. The CDR3 bases are TGCAGCGCCCACAGGGTCGGTGGCTATGGCTACATCTTC. Its protein is CSAHRVGGYGYIF. The gene calls are TRBV29-1 and TRBJ1-2; possibly TRBD1 for D (6 bases). Germline values: CDR1 SQVTM, CDR2 ANQGSEA. The CDR3 sequence is 13 residues long.

The J gene is TRBJ2-7, the V gene TRBV20-1; D may be TRBD1 (6 bases). V lost 3 bases and J lost 5, with 23 bases in between. Germline CDR1 DFQATT, CDR2 SNEGSKA (reference sequence). The CDR3 is 16 residues long. The CDR3 spells CSASMSSGVGLNEQYF. CDR3 nucleotide sequence: TGCAGTGCTAGTATGAGTTCAGGGGTGGGTCTAAACGAGCAGTACTTC.

The chain links TRBV28 to TRBJ1-1; weak D call: TRBD1 (5 bases). CDR3 length equals 13 residues. Germline V gene sequence: CDR1 MDHEN, CDR2 SYDVKM. V was pared by 7 bases and J by 6 bases, with 15 bases between. The CDR3 DNA follows: TGTGCCAGCACCCCCACCCACAGGTCTGAAGCTTTCTTT. Its translation: CASTPTHRSEAFF. Combining the CDR3 with reference TRBV28 and TRBJ1-1 gives the whole variable domain DVKVTQSSRYLVKRTGEKVFLECVQDMDHENMFWYRQDPGLGLRLIYFSYDVKMKEKGDIPEGYSVSREKKERFSLILESASTNQTSMYLCASTPTHRSEAFFGQGTRLTVV.

This chain connects TRBV3-1 (or the pseudogene TRBV3-2) to TRBJ1-1; 8 nucleotides line up with TRBD1. Germline V CDR1 and CDR2: LGHDT, YNNKEL (reference sequence). J gave up 4 bases and V 3 bases, and 7 bases lay outside the gene matches. The CDR3 is 15 residues long. CDR3 in amino acids: CASSQMTGVGTEAFF. DNA for the CDR3: TGTGCCAGCAGCCAGATGACAGGGGTTGGCACTGAAGCTTTCTTT.

The table lists this clone with a few counts. The chain uses TRBV19 and TRBJ1-5; no clear D. This CDR3 comprises 16 residues. CDR1 LNHDA and CDR2 SQIVND come from the germline V gene (reference sequence). V dropped 6 bases and J dropped 4 bases, with 19 bases sitting between them. In DNA form, the CDR3 reads TGTGCCAGTAGACCTGTTGCGCAGGCGAAGAATCAGCCCCAGCATTTT. It specifies CASRPVAQAKNQPQHF.

The chain recombines TRBV30 with TRBJ2-1; tentative D call: TRBD2 (6 bases). Germline CDR1 reads GTSNPN; CDR2 reads SVGIG (reference sequence). The germline V and J ends were trimmed by 3 bases and 5 bases, with 8 bases remaining between them. CDR3 length: 12 amino acids. The CDR3 reads CAWSWGDNEQFF. DNA of the CDR3: TGTGCCTGGAGCTGGGGGGACAATGAGCAGTTCTTC.

V usage is TRBV7-9 and J usage is TRBJ1-4, with D possibly matching TRBD1 (5 bases). Looked up from germline, CDR1 is SEHNR and CDR2 is FQNEAQ (reference sequence). The CDR3 is 15 amino acids. Trimming stripped 1 base from V and 6 bases from J, with 12 bases between. The CDR3 bases are TGTGCCAGCAGCTTAGGGCTCAGCAGGGATGAAAAACTGTTTTTT. It codes for CASSLGLSRDEKLFF. Filled out from reference TRBV7-9 and TRBJ1-4, the complete variable domain reads DTGVSQNPRHKITKRGQNVTFRCDPISEHNRLYWYRQTLGQGPEFLTYFQNEAQLEKSRLLSDRFSAERPKGSFSTLEIQRTEQGDSAMYLCASSLGLSRDEKLFFGSGTQLSVL.

In DNA, the CDR3 is TGTGCCAGCAGCCACGGGGGGGGCAATCAGCCCCAGCATTTT. Translating gives CASSHGGGNQPQHF. The rearrangement links TRBV3-1 (or the pseudogene TRBV3-2) to TRBJ1-5; D perhaps matches TRBD1 (5 bases). This CDR3 comprises 14 residues. Germline loops: CDR1 LGHDT, CDR2 YNNKEL (reference sequence). V lost 3 bases and J 2 bases, leaving 8 bases between the germline ends.

V usage is TRBV5-6 and J usage is TRBJ2-7; tentatively, D is TRBD1 (7 bases). The CDR3 is 12 amino acids. CDR1 and CDR2 (germline): SGHDT, YYEEEE. V was cut by 5 bases and J by 5 bases, with 11 bases left in between. The CDR3 nucleotides read TGTGCCAGCAGGCGGGACAGCAACGAGCAGTACTTC. Protein product: CASRRDSNEQYF.

This clone has just a few counts. The rearrangement joins TRBV3-1 (or the pseudogene TRBV3-2) to TRBJ1-6; possible D gene TRBD1, 5 bases. Looked up from germline, CDR1 is LGHDT and CDR2 is YNNKEL (reference sequence). V was shortened by 1 base and J by 10 bases, with 11 bases between the two germline ends. This CDR3 contains 14 residues. CDR3 nucleotide sequence: TGTGCCAGCAGCCAAGTTGAAGGGGCCTCACCCCTCCACTTT. It is translated as CASSQVEGASPLHF.

This clone was observed a single time. The chain uses TRBV5-1 and TRBJ1-4, with TRBD1 as a possible D gene (6 bases). With 4 bases removed from V and 0 bases from J, the gap between germline ends came to 10 bases. CDR3 length: 15 amino acids. Looked up from germline, CDR1 is SGHRS and CDR2 is YFSETQ. The CDR3 DNA follows: TGCGCCAGCAGCCAGGGGATTGCAACTAATGAAAAACTGTTTTTT. Translated: CASSQGIATNEKLFF.

The chain joins TRBV6-6 to TRBJ1-6; D is possibly TRBD1 (6 bases). In germline, CDR1 is MNHNY, CDR2 SVGAGI (reference sequence). V lost 8 bases and J lost 14, with 19 bases in between. The CDR3 length is 13 residues. CDR3 sequence reads: CASLTRDRQSLHF. The CDR3 nucleotides are TGTGCCAGCCTAACCCGTGACAGGCAATCCCTCCACTTT.

In its sample, this clone was seen once. The chain is built from TRBV7-2 and TRBJ2-4, with D hard to call. The V gene lost 5 bases and the J gene lost 2 bases, with 10 bases spanning the gap. The germline V gene encodes CDR1 SGHTA and CDR2 FQGNSA. The CDR3 covers 14 residues. The CDR3 DNA is TGTGCCAGCAGCCCCCCCCCAACCAAAAACATTCAGTACTTC. Translated, it gives CASSPPPTKNIQYF.

V and J are TRBV28 and TRBJ1-3; the D gene is possibly TRBD1 (5 bases). Germline CDR1 MDHEN, CDR2 SYDVKM. This CDR3 contains 15 residues. Trimming shortened V by 6 bases and J by 0 bases, and 12 bases separated the two germline ends. The CDR3 protein is CASSHGGTSGNTIYF. The CDR3 region has the DNA TGTGCCAGCAGCCACGGGGGTACCTCTGGAAACACCATATATTTT. The complete variable domain, with remaining parts taken from reference TRBV28 and TRBJ1-3, reads DVKVTQSSRYLVKRTGEKVFLECVQDMDHENMFWYRQDPGLGLRLIYFSYDVKMKEKGDIPEGYSVSREKKERFSLILESASTNQTSMYLCASSHGGTSGNTIYFGEGSWLTVV.